The next 23 T cell receptor beta chains were all read from a single sample in a study of blood T cell repertoires in COVID-19. Clones were sequenced by immunoSEQ multiplex PCR, and TCRdb holds only the in-frame ones, with some missing. The data show approximately 300,000 clones, 85% to 90% seen once. The sequencing sample was made of peripheral blood. The receptors shown here come from a woman aged 40-49 years with acute or convalescent COVID-19.

The chain couples TRBV5-4 to TRBJ2-2; 7 nucleotides line up with TRBD1. From germline, CDR1 is SGHNT and CDR2 YYREEE (reference sequence). This CDR3 comprises 15 residues. The V gene end was trimmed by 4 bases and the J gene end by 5 bases; junction bases not matched to a gene: 8. The CDR3 loop is CASSQGQKETGELFF. The CDR3 nucleotides are TGTGCCAGCAGCCAGGGACAGAAAGAAACCGGGGAGCTGTTTTTT.

The CDR3 spells CASSIKADANYGYTF. In DNA, the CDR3 is TGTGCCAGTAGTATTAAGGCGGATGCTAACTATGGCTACACCTTC. The chain is built from TRBV19 and TRBJ1-2; unclear D gene. Per germline, CDR1 LNHDA and CDR2 SQIVND (reference sequence). Trimming cost V 3 bases and J 0 bases, with 11 bases left between them. The CDR3 has 15 amino acids.

V and J are TRBV2 and TRBJ1-4; D not certain. The length of the CDR3 is 13 residues. V shed 7 bases and J shed 3 bases, with 9 bases lying between them. Germline-derived CDR1 and CDR2 are SNHLY and FYNNEI. DNA for the CDR3: TGTGCCAGCAAAAGGACTGCTAATGAAAAACTGTTTTTT. Amino acids: CASKRTANEKLFF.

The chain links TRBV19 to TRBJ2-2; 11 bases align to TRBD2. J gave up 6 bases and V 7 bases, and 10 bases lay outside the gene matches. The CDR3 extends over 16 amino acids. Germline CDR1 reads LNHDA; CDR2 reads SQIVND (reference sequence). CDR3: CASTLVAGGPSGELFF. CDR3 in DNA: TGTGCCAGTACCCTAGTAGCGGGGGGGCCCTCCGGGGAGCTGTTTTTT.

This chain joins TRBV18 and TRBJ2-4; 8 bases match TRBD2. CDR1 and CDR2 from the germline V gene are KGHSH and LQKENI. J gave up 4 bases and V 3 bases, and 5 bases lay outside the gene matches. This CDR3 has 15 amino acids. For the CDR3, the DNA is TGTGCCAGCTCACCCCTTAGCGGGACTAAAAACATTCAGTACTTC. Translating it yields CASSPLSGTKNIQYF.

J is TRBJ1-5 and V is TRBV2, with TRBD1 as a possible D gene (6 bases). This CDR3 is built from 16 residues. Germline CDR1 and CDR2: SNHLY and FYNNEI. Trimming took 7 bases from V and 2 from J, leaving 18 bases between them. The CDR3 DNA reads TGTGCCAGCACCGCGAGGGGGGGCGCGGGCAATCAGCCCCAGCATTTT. Translating it yields CASTARGGAGNQPQHF. Filled out from reference TRBV2 and TRBJ1-5, the complete variable domain reads EPEVTQTPSHQVTQMGQEVILRCVPISNHLYFYWYRQILGQKVEFLVSFYNNEISEKSEIFDDQFSVERPDGSNFTLKIRSTKLEDSAMYFCASTARGGAGNQPQHFGDGTRLSIL.

This chain joins TRBV19 and TRBJ1-2; unclear D gene. Germline V CDR1 and CDR2: LNHDA, SQIVND (reference sequence). The CDR3 covers 15 residues. Trimming took off 5 bases at V and 0 bases at J, with 13 bases between the two ends. The CDR3 coding sequence is TGTGCCAGTAGTGTTTTCGACATAACTAACTATGGCTACACCTTC. Translation: CASSVFDITNYGYTF. Filled out from reference TRBV19 and TRBJ1-2, the complete variable domain reads DGGITQSPKYLFRKEGQNVTLSCEQNLNHDAMYWYRQDPGQGLRLIYYSQIVNDFQKGDIAEGYSVSREKKESFPLTVTSAQKNPTAFYLCASSVFDITNYGYTFGSGTRLTVV.

Notes on this clone: Other DNA sequences of this sample code for an identical CDR3. This chain joins TRBV18 and TRBJ1-1; D is possibly TRBD1 (5 bases). Trimming took off 3 bases at V and 5 bases at J, with 10 bases between the two ends. The CDR3 runs 13 residues. From germline, CDR1 is KGHSH and CDR2 LQKENI. The CDR3 loop reads CASSPSRETEAFF. DNA for the CDR3: TGTGCCAGCTCACCGAGCAGGGAAACTGAAGCTTTCTTT.

The chain combines TRBV4-1 with TRBJ1-6, with 8 bases identical to TRBD1. There are 15 residues in the CDR3. Germline CDR1 reads MGHRA; CDR2 reads YSYEKL. V dropped 3 bases and J dropped 7; count of bases not matched to a gene: 5. DNA of the CDR3: TGCGCCAGCAGCCAGGCGGACAGGGAGAATTCACCCCTCCACTTT. The encoded protein is CASSQADRENSPLHF.

V is TRBV24-1 and J is TRBJ2-1; TRBD2 aligns across 10 bases. After removal of 4 bases from V and 8 bases from J, the junction contained 4 bases not matched to a gene. There are 14 residues in the CDR3. Germline CDR1 reads KGHDR; CDR2 reads SFDVKD. CDR3 coding DNA: TGTGCCACCAGTGACCCCGGGACTAGCGATGAGCAGTTCTTC. Residues: CATSDPGTSDEQFF.

The chain recombines TRBV14 with TRBJ2-7; a possible D gene is TRBD2 (5 bases). The V and J ends lost 4 bases and 6 bases respectively, with 13 bases between them. Germline-derived CDR1 and CDR2 are SGHDN and FVKESK. The CDR3 is 13 amino acids. The CDR3 spells CASSPAEGGEQYV. The CDR3 DNA follows: TGTGCCAGCAGCCCAGCTGAGGGCGGCGAGCAGTACGTC.

This chain joins TRBV24-1 and TRBJ2-2; D is uncertain. Deletions cut 7 bases from V and 3 bases from J, with 17 bases between. CDR1 is KGHDR and CDR2 is SFDVKD in the germline V gene. The length of the CDR3 is 16 residues. CDR3 in amino acids: CATSPLGEWDTGELFF. DNA of the CDR3: TGTGCCACCAGCCCCCTGGGCGAGTGGGACACCGGGGAGCTGTTTTTT.

V is TRBV7-6 and J is TRBJ2-3; 9 bases fit TRBD2. The CDR3 has 18 residues. J gave up 1 base and V 6 bases, and 14 bases lay outside the gene matches. Per germline, CDR1 SGHVS and CDR2 FNYEAQ. CDR3 sequence: CASRSRTSAGGCTDTQYF. As DNA, the CDR3 is TGTGCCAGCAGATCAAGGACTAGCGCGGGGGGATGCACAGATACGCAGTATTTT.

This chain joins TRBV11-2 and TRBJ1-4, with D possibly being TRBD1 (6 bases). V was trimmed by 6 bases and J by 5 bases, leaving 13 bases between them. Germline values: CDR1 SGHAT, CDR2 FQNNGV. The CDR3 runs 14 residues. The DNA of the CDR3 is TGTGCCAGCAGACCGGGAGGGGGGAATGAAAAACTGTTTTTT. Protein product: CASRPGGGNEKLFF.

The chain combines TRBV19 with TRBJ1-6; no reliable D call. The germline V gene has CDR1 LNHDA and CDR2 SQIVND (reference sequence). This CDR3 is 14 amino acids long. V was clipped by 9 bases and J by 7 bases, with 16 bases between them. The CDR3 loop reads CASTSDLRNSPLHF. The CDR3 nucleotides read TGTGCCAGCACTTCAGACCTCAGGAATTCACCCCTCCACTTT.

Regarding this clone: The same CDR3 can be traced to other DNA sequences in this sample. This sequence joins TRBV9 and TRBJ1-1; D is uncertain. Trimming stripped 0 bases from V and 1 base from J, with 7 bases between. Germline CDR1 and CDR2: SGDLS and YYNGEE. CDR3 length: 14 residues. The CDR3 DNA follows: TGTGCCAGCAGCGTAGCTGGCGGGAACACTGAAGCTTTCTTT. It is translated as CASSVAGGNTEAFF.

This chain joins TRBV20-1 and TRBJ2-5; D is unclear. This CDR3 spans 12 amino acids. Trimming shortened V by 3 bases and J by 3 bases, and 8 bases separated the two germline ends. The germline V gene has CDR1 DFQATT and CDR2 SNEGSKA (reference sequence). The CDR3 DNA follows: TGCAGTGCTAGTGGGCTGAAAGAGACCCAGTACTTC. Its protein is CSASGLKETQYF.

The rearrangement joins TRBV2 to TRBJ1-2, with TRBD1 identical over 7 bases. Looked up from germline, CDR1 is SNHLY and CDR2 is FYNNEI. Trimming took 5 bases from V and 0 from J; bases not matched to a gene: 6. The CDR3 is 15 residues long. DNA for the CDR3: TGTGCCAGCAGTAAAACAGGGGTTGCTAACTATGGCTACACCTTC. As protein: CASSKTGVANYGYTF. The whole variable domain, remainder taken from reference TRBV2 and TRBJ1-2, is EPEVTQTPSHQVTQMGQEVILRCVPISNHLYFYWYRQILGQKVEFLVSFYNNEISEKSEIFDDQFSVERPDGSNFTLKIRSTKLEDSAMYFCASSKTGVANYGYTFGSGTRLTVV.

This rearrangement joins TRBV7-2 to TRBJ2-3; TRBD2 matches 7 bases. The V segment lost 5 bases and the J segment 2 bases; nucleotides outside the gene matches: 7. The CDR3 runs 15 residues. Germline CDR1 reads SGHTA; CDR2 reads FQGNSA. CDR3 in amino acids: CASSTNRGVTDTQYF. The CDR3 bases are TGTGCCAGCAGCACTAACCGGGGGGTCACAGATACGCAGTATTTT.

The chain recombines TRBV30 with TRBJ2-1; 7 bases agree with TRBD2. Trimming took 0 bases from V and 7 from J; bases not matched to a gene: 9. The CDR3 runs to 15 residues. Germline V gene sequence: CDR1 GTSNPN, CDR2 SVGIG (reference sequence). As DNA, the CDR3 is TGTGCCTGGAGTGTACGACTAGCTCTGGGAAATGAGCAGTTCTTC. Translating gives CAWSVRLALGNEQFF.

V usage is TRBV5-1 and J usage is TRBJ2-2; D possibly corresponds to TRBD1 (6 bases). The CDR3 extends over 16 amino acids. CDR1 is SGHRS and CDR2 is YFSETQ in the germline V gene. The germline V and J ends were trimmed by 4 bases and 3 bases, with 16 bases remaining between them. The CDR3 sequence: CASSLMGHDYTGELFF. The CDR3 coding sequence is TGCGCCAGCAGCCTGATGGGACACGACTACACCGGGGAGCTGTTTTTT.

The table lists this clone with a few counts. The CDR3: CASSPQGATAFF. The CDR3 bases are TGTGCCAGCAGTCCACAGGGGGCGACAGCTTTCTTT. The chain joins TRBV12-3 or TRBV12-4 to TRBJ1-1; 9 bases are a match to TRBD1. With 5 bases clipped from V and 10 bases from J, the junction kept 5 bases outside the gene matches. There are 12 residues in the CDR3.

As concerns this clone: The junction departs from germline at one end; a sequencing error may be responsible. The gene calls are TRBV6-5 and TRBJ1-1; TRBD1 matches 12 bases. This CDR3 spans 15 amino acids. CDR1 is MNHEY and CDR2 is SVGAGI in the germline V gene. CDR3: CASNRDRGPGSEAFF. The CDR3 bases are TGTGCGAGCAACCGGGACAGGGGGCCTGGGTCTGAAGCTTTCTTT.